One TCR beta chain is described in this entry. Its recognized antigen is unknown. The sample holds no much larger clone one base away, and base qualities are not on file. Counted from cysteine to phenylalanine, this CDR3 has 15 amino acids. Only CDR3 DNA is held: 45 bases, read in frame from base 1. CDR1 and CDR2, looked up from the germline V gene, are SGHDT and YYEEEE. Trimming removed 4 bases from V and 2 bases from J, leaving 10 bases between the germline ends. The time point label here, explained by the study, means: pretreatment peripheral blood. The cohort comprised nearly 30 patients with locally advanced or metastatic urothelial carcinoma treated at Memorial Sloan Kettering on a trial protocol. Peripheral blood mononuclear cells were collected from each patient pretreatment and during treatment, giving between 1 and 8 total time points per patient. The Qiagen DNeasy Blood extraction kit was used to purify genomic DNA from total PBMCs and tumor samples. Collected pretreatment and during treatment, PBMCs were isolated and stored as previously described.

Each PCR received spiked-in synthetic TCR analog templates so that absolute template abundance could be estimated from read counts. Using the immunoSEQ assay, TCRbeta CDR3 regions were amplified from genomic DNA with bias-controlled V and J gene primers. Rearranged TCRbeta segments were sequenced at approximately 20X coverage. The source study handled its data this way. Clustering was used to correct sequencing errors, and CDR3s were annotated against IMGT to assign V, D and J genes. Downstream analyses used only productive TCRbeta rearrangements, leaving out any out-of-frame or stop-codon sequences. Clonality was computed as one minus Shannon entropy normalized by the log of the number of unique productive sequences. Fisher's exact test with Benjamini-Hochberg correction, at a threshold of adjusted p below 0.01, was used to find clones that differed between time points or between blood and tumor. Held by TCRdb, this immuneACCESS table contains in-frame sequences only and omits some clones. Under half of the omission traces to an unresolved V gene where checked; the cause of the rest is unknown. The V and J calls and clone size were taken over from that table, and D and trimming were inferred from the DNA. The sample data list around 130,000 clones, and 84% of these were observed just once. 2.5% to 3.5% of the sample goes to the ten largest clones.

The data are from a study of PD-L1 blockade in urothelial cancer (dated by TCRdb to 2017 to 2019). About the investigation overall: All patients started therapy around 2014 and received atezolizumab 1,200 mg intravenously every 3 weeks. About 90% of the roughly 29 patients were identified as males with urothelial cancer of bladder origin, and a prior smoking history was reported by 18 of 29 patients. An ECOG performance status of 0 or 1 was recorded for the patients, and 0 to 3 prior chemotherapy regimens had been received by the patients. Blood samples were analyzed at two time points: 3 weeks after treatment start (second dose) and 6 weeks after treatment start. Blood samples gave a median of around 140,000 T cells and tens of thousands of unique TCRs, with a median clonality of 0.080. Somatic, immune and clinical correlates of response to PD-L1 blockade with atezolizumab in urothelial cancer were the focus of an exploratory multi-omic analysis. TCR sequencing covered pretreatment tumor samples and matched, serially collected peripheral blood taken before and after atezolizumab treatment. Progression-free survival longer than 6 months counted as durable clinical benefit, and TCR features were additionally tested against both progression-free and overall survival. In the same patients, whole exome sequencing and RNA sequencing of pretreatment tumors were performed in addition to TCR sequencing. Durable clinical benefit was achieved by nine patients but not by the remaining 20. Pretreatment blood TCR-seq was available for around 29 patients, at least one posttreatment blood collection was obtained for around 24 patients, and tumor TCR-seq was available for around 24 patients. The paper's findings and limits, for the study overall: Patients with durable benefit showed greater expansion of tumor-associated TCR clones in peripheral blood 3 weeks after starting treatment (n of about 22, p = 0.022). Small sample size (n of about 29) and many exploratory analyses mean the results are intended to be hypothesis-generating. A pretreatment peripheral blood TCR clonality below the median was linked to improved progression-free and overall survival.

This material consisted of PBMCs, taken around atezolizumab (anti-PD-L1) treatment. The sequence derives from a man aged 45-60 years with urothelial cancer. This receptor chain uses TRBV5-6 and TRBJ2-6; 5 matching bases give a weak D call of TRBD2. The nucleotide sequence reads as follows: TGTGCCAGCAGCACCGGGGTGACTGGGGCCAACGTCCTGACTTTC. Its protein product is CASSTGVTGANVLTF.